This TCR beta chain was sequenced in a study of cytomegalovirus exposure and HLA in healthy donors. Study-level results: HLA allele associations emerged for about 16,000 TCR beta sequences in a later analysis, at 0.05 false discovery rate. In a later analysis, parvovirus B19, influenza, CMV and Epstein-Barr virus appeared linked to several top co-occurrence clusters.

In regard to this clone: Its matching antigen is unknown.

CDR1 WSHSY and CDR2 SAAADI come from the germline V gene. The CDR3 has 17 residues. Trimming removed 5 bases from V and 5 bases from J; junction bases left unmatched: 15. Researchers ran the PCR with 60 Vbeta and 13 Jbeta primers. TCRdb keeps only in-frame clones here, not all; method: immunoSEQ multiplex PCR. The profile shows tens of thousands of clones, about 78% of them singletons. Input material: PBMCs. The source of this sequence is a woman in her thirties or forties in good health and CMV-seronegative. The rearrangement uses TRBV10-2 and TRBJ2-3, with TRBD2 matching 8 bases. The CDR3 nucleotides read TGCGCCAGCAGTTACGGGGGGGGCGGAGCATTCGGAGATACGCAGTATTTT. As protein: CASSYGGGGAFGDTQYF.